This passage covers 27 T cell receptor beta chains from one sample sequenced in a study of shared clonotypes between healthy human individuals (dated by TCRdb to 2019 to 2021). The library was made by the immunoSEQ multiplex PCR assay. The table was pulled from immuneACCESS by TCRdb, which kept in-frame rearrangements only. Such tables lose some clones; where checked, under half of the loss comes from unresolved V genes, and the rest has no known cause. Within this sample are over a million clones, with approximately 80% of them counted one time only. The ten largest clonotypes hold approximately 0.56% of the sample. The sequenced material came from memory CD4+ T cells from PBMCs. The intended sense of this specimen's cell subset or site label: CD45RA-negative fraction. The receptors were sampled from a man aged 18 to 29 in good health. Some clones in this sample may be carry-over from other donors' samples.

The rearrangement uses TRBV19 and TRBJ1-4, with 8 bases identical to TRBD1. Germline-derived CDR1 and CDR2 are LNHDA and SQIVND (reference sequence). This CDR3 has 15 residues. V gave up 5 bases and J gave up 8 bases; unmatched junction bases: 10. The CDR3 nucleotides read TGTGCCAGTAGTGGACAGGGAGGCGAATGGGAAAAACTGTTTTTT. Translation: CASSGQGGEWEKLFF. The whole variable domain, remainder taken from reference TRBV19 and TRBJ1-4, is DGGITQSPKYLFRKEGQNVTLSCEQNLNHDAMYWYRQDPGQGLRLIYYSQIVNDFQKGDIAEGYSVSREKKESFPLTVTSAQKNPTAFYLCASSGQGGEWEKLFFGSGTQLSVL.

The chain employs TRBV28 and TRBJ1-1, with a possible D match to TRBD1 (5 bases). Germline V CDR1 and CDR2: MDHEN, SYDVKM. The CDR3 is 14 amino acids. Trimming cost V 7 bases and J 1 base, with 13 bases left between them. For the CDR3, the DNA is TGTGCCAGCATGTTGGGGGATCGGAACACTGAAGCTTTCTTT. This sequence encodes CASMLGDRNTEAFF.

In its sample, this clone was seen a few times. The chain carries TRBV11-3 and TRBJ2-3, with TRBD2 matching over 9 bases. The V gene end was trimmed by 5 bases and the J gene end by 3 bases; junction bases not matched to a gene: 6. CDR1 is SGHNT, CDR2 YENEEA, per germline. CDR3 length: 15 amino acids. CDR3 coding DNA: TGTGCCAGCAGCCGCGGCGGGAGGGGGACAGATACGCAGTATTTT. Protein: CASSRGGRGTDTQYF.

This clone occurred a few times. The chain carries TRBV7-9 and TRBJ1-1; D gene ambiguous. Germline-derived CDR1 and CDR2 are SEHNR and FQNEAQ (reference sequence). Trimming took 2 bases from V and 1 from J, leaving 11 bases between them. The CDR3 spans 15 residues. The CDR3 nucleotides read TGTGCCAGCAGCTTAAATTATAGGGAGAACACTGAAGCTTTCTTT. Translation: CASSLNYRENTEAFF. The full variable domain, completed using reference TRBV7-9 and TRBJ1-1, is DTGVSQNPRHKITKRGQNVTFRCDPISEHNRLYWYRQTLGQGPEFLTYFQNEAQLEKSRLLSDRFSAERPKGSFSTLEIQRTEQGDSAMYLCASSLNYRENTEAFFGQGTRLTVV.

The CDR3 coding sequence is TGCGCCAGCAGCCAAGCTCCAGGGCTCCTGGAGGAGACCCAGTACTTC. The encoded protein is CASSQAPGLLEETQYF. The rearrangement uses TRBV4-1 and TRBJ2-5; weak D call: TRBD1 (5 bases). Germline assignment: CDR1 MGHRA and CDR2 YSYEKL. The V end lost 1 base, the J end lost 5 bases, and 17 bases lay between the germline ends. The CDR3 runs to 16 residues.

CDR3 residues: CASSVRPLETQYF. The CDR3 DNA sequence: TGTGCCAGCAGCGTCCGCCCGTTAGAGACCCAGTACTTC. This chain uses TRBV9 with TRBJ2-5; D not resolved. Looked up from germline, CDR1 is SGDLS and CDR2 is YYNGEE. CDR3 length equals 13 residues. Trimming removed 2 bases from V and 4 bases from J, with 9 bases in between.

V usage is TRBV7-2 and J usage is TRBJ1-4; D gene unclear. The germline V and J ends were trimmed by 5 bases and 4 bases, with 17 bases remaining between them. The CDR3 covers 16 residues. CDR1 is SGHTA and CDR2 is FQGNSA in the germline V gene. CDR3 sequence (DNA): TGTGCCAGCAGCCCATACGGATATTCAGTTAATGAAAAACTGTTTTTT. This encodes CASSPYGYSVNEKLFF.

The chain uses TRBV6-5 and TRBJ2-5; D is possibly TRBD1 (5 bases). V gave up 0 bases and J gave up 5 bases, with 10 bases separating them. Germline loops: CDR1 MNHEY, CDR2 SVGAGI. This CDR3 contains 14 residues. In DNA form, the CDR3 reads TGTGCCAGCAGTTACTCGACAGCAGAGGAGACCCAGTACTTC. Protein sequence: CASSYSTAEETQYF.

The chain employs TRBV2 and TRBJ2-5; D unclear. Germline V gives CDR1 SNHLY, CDR2 FYNNEI. V was cut by 1 base and J by 5 bases, with 5 bases left in between. The CDR3 loop spans 12 amino acids. For the CDR3, the DNA is TGTGCCAGCAGTGAAGATGTGGAGACCCAGTACTTC. Its translation is CASSEDVETQYF.

J is TRBJ2-1 and V is TRBV9; D unresolved. The germline V gene encodes CDR1 SGDLS and CDR2 YYNGEE. V was clipped by 4 bases and J by 10 bases, with 15 bases between them. The CDR3 extends over 13 amino acids. CDR3 region: CASSPSPAREQFF. CDR3 DNA sequence: TGTGCCAGCAGCCCGAGCCCAGCGAGAGAGCAGTTCTTC.

This clone was picked up one time. This chain links TRBV5-4 with TRBJ2-7, with D perhaps matching TRBD2 (5 bases). The CDR3 spans 16 residues. Deletions cut 0 bases from V and 6 bases from J, with 19 bases between. Germline CDR1 is SGHNT and CDR2 is YYREEE (reference sequence). CDR3 in amino acids: CASSLAKSGAKGEQYF. CDR3 nucleotide sequence: TGTGCCAGCAGCTTGGCTAAGAGCGGCGCTAAGGGCGAGCAGTACTTC.

This clone was picked up many times. The rearrangement links TRBV11-3 to TRBJ2-3; TRBD2 is a possible D gene (6 bases). V lost 2 bases and J lost 9, with 12 bases in between. The CDR3 runs to 13 residues. Germline CDR1 and CDR2: SGHNT and YENEEA. This chain's CDR3 is CASSLRGVRTQYF. CDR3 nucleotide sequence: TGTGCCAGCAGCTTACGCGGGGTGAGGACGCAGTATTTT.

V usage is TRBV4-2 and J usage is TRBJ2-6; D is uncertain. Germline V gene sequence: CDR1 LGHNA, CDR2 YNFKEQ. CDR3 length: 14 amino acids. V dropped 1 base and J dropped 1 base, with 2 bases sitting between them. This CDR3 reads CASSQVSGANVLTF. The DNA of the CDR3 is TGTGCCAGCAGCCAAGTTTCTGGGGCCAACGTCCTGACTTTC.

The J gene is TRBJ1-4, the V gene TRBV30; no definite D call. Germline V gene sequence: CDR1 GTSNPN, CDR2 SVGIG (reference sequence). The CDR3 has 11 residues. Trimming cost V 3 bases and J 8 bases, with 7 bases left between them. In DNA form, the CDR3 reads TGTGCCTGGAGGACCGCCGAAAAACTGTTTTTT. Its translation: CAWRTAEKLFF.

The rearrangement joins TRBV7-8 to TRBJ1-1; no reliable D call. V was clipped by 6 bases and J by 10 bases, with 18 bases between them. The germline gives CDR1 SGHVS, CDR2 FQNEAQ. This CDR3 is built from 13 residues. The CDR3 reads CASSYGLDRGAFF. In nucleotides, the CDR3 is TGTGCCAGCAGTTACGGACTGGACCGTGGAGCTTTCTTT.

The J gene is TRBJ2-7, the V gene TRBV2; TRBD2 matches 11 bases. CDR3 size: 15 residues. Looked up from germline, CDR1 is SNHLY and CDR2 is FYNNEI. V shed 5 bases, J shed 7 bases, and the junction held 10 bases outside the gene matches. CDR3 in amino acids: CASSLASGGPREQYF. DNA of the CDR3: TGTGCCAGCAGTCTGGCTAGCGGGGGGCCTAGGGAGCAGTACTTC.

The genes are TRBV4-1 and TRBJ2-7; 7 nucleotides match TRBD1. Germline CDR1 reads MGHRA; CDR2 reads YSYEKL. CDR3 length: 16 residues. Trimming at V came to 6 bases and at J to 0 bases, leaving 11 bases not matched to a gene. The CDR3 region is CASSRGSAGGSYEQYF. The CDR3, as DNA: TGCGCCAGCAGTCGCGGGTCGGCAGGGGGCTCCTACGAGCAGTACTTC.

This clone was counted once. The CDR3: CAWSRLAGAYEQYF. In DNA form, the CDR3 reads TGTGCCTGGAGTAGACTAGCGGGGGCCTACGAGCAGTACTTC. The genes are TRBV19 and TRBJ2-7, with 12 bases identical to TRBD2. Germline assignment: CDR1 LNHDA and CDR2 SQIVND (reference sequence). V trimming: 11 bases; J trimming: 2 bases; junction bases outside the gene matches: 7. The CDR3 covers 14 residues.

The chain combines TRBV27 with TRBJ2-5, with 7 positions matching TRBD1. CDR3 length equals 15 residues. The germline gives CDR1 MNHEY, CDR2 SMNVEV (reference sequence). V was pared by 6 bases and J by 4 bases, with 11 bases of the junction left unmatched. In nucleotides, the CDR3 is TGTGCCAGCAGACAAATACGACAGGGCGGAGAGACCCAGTACTTC. Residues: CASRQIRQGGETQYF.

This clone came up once. V is TRBV9 and J is TRBJ2-3, with 7 positions matching TRBD2. From germline, CDR1 is SGDLS and CDR2 YYNGEE. This CDR3 contains 16 residues. Losses at the gene ends were 4 bases for V and 5 bases for J; bases not matched to a gene: 13. CDR3 in DNA: TGTGCCAGCAGCCCCCTCTCGCGGGAGTATGGAGATACGCAGTATTTT. Amino acids: CASSPLSREYGDTQYF.

As for this clone: It may be a read error: a sequence one base away is much more abundant. The V call is TRBV28, the J call TRBJ2-5; 11 bases are shared with TRBD2. The ends lost 6 bases at V and 3 bases at J; junction bases unmatched: 0. The CDR3 runs 13 residues. From germline, CDR1 is MDHEN and CDR2 SYDVKM. The DNA for the CDR3 is TGTGCCAGCAGGACTAGCGGGGAAGAGACCCAGTACTTC. Amino acids: CASRTSGEETQYF.

The chain combines TRBV28 with TRBJ2-3; D is undetermined. CDR3 length: 11 residues. Germline loops: CDR1 MDHEN, CDR2 SYDVKM. V was trimmed by 7 bases and J by 4 bases, leaving 6 bases between them. CDR3 in amino acids: CASTRSDTQYF. The CDR3 nucleotides read TGTGCCAGCACCCGATCAGATACGCAGTATTTT.

This chain connects TRBV18 to TRBJ1-2, with TRBD1 identical over 8 bases. V was pared by 3 bases and J by 5 bases, with 11 bases of the junction left unmatched. This CDR3 has 16 residues. Germline-derived CDR1 and CDR2 are KGHSH and LQKENI. CDR3 coding DNA: TGTGCCAGCTCACCGCGGCGGACAGGGTTAGGATATGGCTACACCTTC. This sequence encodes CASSPRRTGLGYGYTF.

This clone has a handful of counts. This chain joins TRBV5-1 and TRBJ2-3; 15 positions agree with TRBD2. Germline CDR1 and CDR2: SGHRS and YFSETQ. The CDR3 covers 18 residues. Trimming cost V 0 bases and J 5 bases; bases outside gene matches: 7. The DNA for the CDR3 is TGCGCCAGCAGCTTGGGGGGACTAGCGGGAGGTGGTGGAGATACGCAGTATTTT. Protein sequence: CASSLGGLAGGGGDTQYF.

The chain links TRBV5-1 to TRBJ1-1; no definite D call. This CDR3 spans 16 amino acids. Per germline, CDR1 SGHRS and CDR2 YFSETQ. Trimming stripped 1 base from V and 4 bases from J, with 17 bases between. The CDR3 DNA is TGCGCCAGCAGCTTGATTCGGGGTGAAAGCGGCACTGAAGCTTTCTTT. It translates to CASSLIRGESGTEAFF.

V is TRBV11-2 and J is TRBJ1-1, with a tentative D call TRBD1 (6 bases). Germline CDR1 SGHAT, CDR2 FQNNGV. V was shortened by 5 bases and J by 9 bases, with 10 bases between the two germline ends. This CDR3 is 11 amino acids long. In nucleotides, the CDR3 is TGTGCCAGCAGCCTCGGGACAAAAGCTTTCTTT. Amino acids: CASSLGTKAFF. Full variable domain (rest looked up from reference TRBV11-2 and TRBJ1-1): EAGVAQSPRYKIIEKRQSVAFWCNPISGHATLYWYQQILGQGPKLLIQFQNNGVVDDSQLPKDRFSAERLKGVDSTLKIQPAKLEDSAVYLCASSLGTKAFFGQGTRLTVV.

The chain recombines TRBV4-2 with TRBJ2-1, with TRBD2 identical over 10 bases. This CDR3 contains 15 residues. The ends lost 4 bases at V and 0 bases at J; junction bases unmatched: 0. CDR1 is LGHNA, CDR2 YNFKEQ, per germline. The CDR3 loop is CASSRLAGSYNEQFF. CDR3 nucleotide sequence: TGTGCCAGCAGCCGACTAGCGGGCTCCTACAATGAGCAGTTCTTC.